Listed here are 27 T cell receptor beta chains from one sample, sequenced in a study of T cell responses to AZD1222 COVID-19 vaccine. The method was immunoSEQ multiplex PCR; TCRdb's version includes in-frame clones alone and lacks a portion of them. The sample holds about 180,000 clones, 85% to 90% seen once. The sample in question was peripheral blood, obtained on day 0 of AZD1222 vaccination. Receptors were obtained from an adult in good health.

The chain combines TRBV7-2 with TRBJ1-5; tentative D call: TRBD1 (5 bases). Germline lookup yields CDR1 SGHTA and CDR2 FQGNSA. Trimming pared 1 base from V and 5 bases from J, leaving 9 bases between. The CDR3 covers 14 residues. CDR3 loop: CASSLGGSDQPQHF. The CDR3 DNA reads TGTGCCAGCAGCTTAGGGGGGTCCGATCAGCCCCAGCATTTT.

The chain employs TRBV6-2 or TRBV6-3 and TRBJ1-1; weak D call: TRBD1 (5 bases). The CDR3 extends over 15 amino acids. V lost 2 bases and J lost 1, with 11 bases in between. Germline CDR1 is MNHEY and CDR2 is SVGEGT. The CDR3 is CASSYVFGGNTEAFF. DNA of the CDR3: TGTGCCAGCAGTTACGTTTTCGGGGGGAACACTGAAGCTTTCTTT.

In DNA form, the CDR3 reads TGTGTCTGCGCCGGAGGAACTGAAGCTTTCTTT. Translating it yields CVCAGGTEAFF. The chain links TRBV28 to TRBJ1-1; D is undetermined. There are 11 residues in the CDR3. Germline CDR1 reads MDHEN; CDR2 reads SYDVKM.

The chain uses TRBV2 and TRBJ2-7, with 13 bases matching TRBD2. CDR3 length: 15 residues. The V and J ends lost 0 bases and 10 bases, in that order; junction bases with no gene match: 6. The germline V gene encodes CDR1 SNHLY and CDR2 FYNNEI. CDR3 region: CASSEAGLAGRDQYF. The CDR3 region has the DNA TGTGCCAGCAGTGAAGCGGGACTAGCGGGGCGGGACCAGTACTTC.

The chain uses TRBV2 and TRBJ2-5; 10 bases agree with TRBD1. Germline V gene lookup returns CDR1 SNHLY and CDR2 FYNNEI. V lost 3 bases to trimming and J lost 4 bases; unmatched junction nucleotides: 11. The CDR3 has 17 amino acids. The CDR3 region has the DNA TGTGCCAGCAGTGACCCATCGGGACAGGGGTTTGCAGAGACCCAGTACTTC. The encoded protein is CASSDPSGQGFAETQYF.

The rearrangement links TRBV15 to TRBJ2-5; no clear D. With 0 bases removed from V and 3 bases from J, the gap between germline ends came to 8 bases. CDR1 LNHNV and CDR2 YYDKDF come from the germline V gene (reference sequence). The CDR3 runs 14 residues. This CDR3 is CATSRDIPEETQYF. In DNA, the CDR3 is TGTGCCACCAGCAGAGATATCCCCGAAGAGACCCAGTACTTC. Full variable domain (missing parts from reference TRBV15 and TRBJ2-5): DAMVIQNPRYQVTQFGKPVTLSCSQTLNHNVMYWYQQKSSQAPKLLFHYYDKDFNNEADTPDNFQSRRPNTSFCFLDIRSPGLGDTAMYLCATSRDIPEETQYFGPGTRLLVL.

This CDR3 is CASSRDRSYTGELFF. As DNA, the CDR3 is TGTGCCAGCAGCCGGGACCGGTCTTACACCGGGGAGCTGTTTTTT. The chain combines TRBV5-4 with TRBJ2-2; the D gene could be TRBD1 or TRBD2 (5 bases each). The ends were cut back, 4 bases at V and 3 bases at J, with 13 bases in the middle. The germline gives CDR1 SGHNT, CDR2 YYREEE (reference sequence). The CDR3 has 15 amino acids. Full variable domain (rest looked up from reference TRBV5-4 and TRBJ2-2): ETGVTQSPTHLIKTRGQQVTLRCSSQSGHNTVSWYQQALGQGPQFIFQYYREEENGRGNFPPRFSGLQFPNYSSELNVNALELDDSALYLCASSRDRSYTGELFFGEGSRLTVL.

This sequence joins TRBV4-2 and TRBJ1-1; 7 bases are shared with TRBD1. Germline lookup yields CDR1 LGHNA and CDR2 YNFKEQ. The length of the CDR3 is 18 residues. V trimming: 0 bases; J trimming: 1 base; junction bases outside the gene matches: 11. This chain's CDR3 is CASSQDDGRQGGNTEAFF. As DNA, the CDR3 is TGTGCCAGCAGCCAAGATGATGGCCGACAGGGTGGGAACACTGAAGCTTTCTTT.

The J gene is TRBJ1-2, the V gene TRBV6-2 or TRBV6-3; tentative D call: TRBD1 (6 bases). From germline, CDR1 is MNHEY and CDR2 SVGEGT. CDR3 length equals 14 residues. Trimming took 2 bases from V and 6 from J, leaving 13 bases between them. The CDR3 sequence: CASSYQGGGDGYTF. The CDR3 nucleotides are TGTGCCAGCAGTTACCAGGGAGGGGGAGATGGCTACACCTTC.

The chain combines TRBV11-3 with TRBJ2-2, with D unresolved. Per the germline V gene, CDR1 is SGHNT and CDR2 is YENEEA. There are 14 residues in the CDR3. Deletions cut 2 bases from V and 7 bases from J, with 11 bases between. In nucleotides, the CDR3 is TGTGCCAGCAGCTTAAGAGGCCTGGGCGGGGAGCTGTTTTTT. Amino acid sequence: CASSLRGLGGELFF.

The CDR3 reads CASSEESSYNSPLHF. The CDR3 coding sequence is TGTGCCAGCAGCGAAGAGAGCTCCTATAATTCACCCCTCCACTTT. This chain joins TRBV13 and TRBJ1-6, with unresolved D. Germline-derived CDR1 and CDR2 are PRHDT and FYEKMQ (reference sequence). Trimming removed 5 bases at V and 0 bases at J, with 8 bases between. The CDR3 is made up of 15 amino acids.

The chain recombines TRBV3-1 (or the pseudogene TRBV3-2) with TRBJ1-1; D is ambiguous. Germline V gene lookup returns CDR1 LGHDT and CDR2 YNNKEL (reference sequence). CDR3 length: 16 residues. V was shortened by 3 bases and J by 1 base, with 15 bases between the two germline ends. DNA for the CDR3: TGTGCCAGCAGCCAGGGGTTTGTCGCAAAGAACACTGAAGCTTTCTTT. It codes for CASSQGFVAKNTEAFF.

The J gene is TRBJ2-7, the V gene TRBV4-1, with TRBD1 matching over 9 bases. CDR3 length equals 15 residues. CDR1 and CDR2 (germline): MGHRA, YSYEKL. V trimming: 5 bases; J trimming: 5 bases; junction bases outside the gene matches: 10. CDR3 loop: CASSTRDRDQNEQYF. The CDR3, as DNA: TGCGCCAGCAGCACCCGGGACAGGGATCAAAACGAGCAGTACTTC.

The chain uses TRBV2 and TRBJ2-7; 10 bases map to TRBD2. Trimming removed 5 bases from V and 4 bases from J; junction bases left unmatched: 8. Germline-derived CDR1 and CDR2 are SNHLY and FYNNEI. The CDR3 spans 15 residues. The CDR3 sequence is CASSPQAGGPYEQYF. The CDR3 DNA is TGTGCCAGCAGTCCTCAAGCGGGGGGGCCTTACGAGCAGTACTTC. Looking up the rest from reference TRBV2 and TRBJ2-7 gives the full variable domain: EPEVTQTPSHQVTQMGQEVILRCVPISNHLYFYWYRQILGQKVEFLVSFYNNEISEKSEIFDDQFSVERPDGSNFTLKIRSTKLEDSAMYFCASSPQAGGPYEQYFGPGTRLTVT.

This chain links TRBV15 with TRBJ1-4; 11 bases line up with TRBD1. CDR1 is LNHNV, CDR2 YYDKDF, per germline (reference sequence). CDR3 length equals 16 residues. V lost 5 bases, J lost 5 bases, and 7 bases stayed unmatched. As DNA, the CDR3 is TGTGCCACCAGCGACCGGGACAGGGGGTCAAATGAAAAACTGTTTTTT. The encoded protein is CATSDRDRGSNEKLFF.

The chain employs TRBV29-1 and TRBJ2-7; tentatively, D is TRBD1 (5 bases). Germline V gene data show CDR1 as SQVTM and CDR2 as ANQGSEA. CDR3 length equals 13 residues. Trimming shortened V by 4 bases and J by 3 bases, and 13 bases separated the two germline ends. CDR3: CSVGTWGGYEQYF. CDR3 sequence (DNA): TGCAGCGTTGGGACGTGGGGCGGCTACGAGCAGTACTTC.

The chain recombines TRBV28 with TRBJ2-4, with 8 nucleotides matching TRBD2. CDR1 MDHEN and CDR2 SYDVKM come from the germline V gene. The V segment lost 7 bases and the J segment 12 bases; nucleotides outside the gene matches: 8. The CDR3 sequence is 12 residues long. The CDR3 nucleotides read TGTGCCAGCATGCGGGGGGAGCGGGATCAGTACTTC. This gives the protein CASMRGERDQYF.

The V and J genes are TRBV10-2 and TRBJ1-5, with 12 bases identical to TRBD1. The junction had 10 bases not matched to a gene; V was cut back by 4 bases and J by 6 bases. This CDR3 is 17 amino acids long. Germline CDR1 and CDR2: WSHSY and SAAADI. Here the CDR3 reads CASSGGTGGAGGQPQHF. CDR3 in DNA: TGCGCCAGCAGTGGTGGGACAGGGGGCGCAGGGGGTCAGCCCCAGCATTTT.

The chain joins TRBV5-6 to TRBJ2-3; D remains ambiguous. The CDR3 length is 13 residues. Trimming left V 1 base short and J 2 bases short, with 5 bases between. CDR1 and CDR2 (germline): SGHDT, YYEEEE. DNA of the CDR3: TGTGCCAGCAGCTTGTTTGCCACAGATACGCAGTATTTT. Residues: CASSLFATDTQYF. Variable domain in full (rest from reference TRBV5-6 and TRBJ2-3): DAGVTQSPTHLIKTRGQQVTLRCSPKSGHDTVSWYQQALGQGPQFIFQYYEEEERQRGNFPDRFSGHQFPNYSSELNVNALLLGDSALYLCASSLFATDTQYFGPGTRLTVL.

This clone was counted once. The gene calls are TRBV4-2 and TRBJ1-2; D remains ambiguous. The ends were cut back, 4 bases at V and 4 bases at J, with 13 bases in the middle. Germline CDR1 and CDR2: LGHNA and YNFKEQ. The CDR3 totals 14 residues. The CDR3 loop is CASSPSGGGYGYTF. The DNA for the CDR3 is TGTGCCAGCAGCCCTTCAGGTGGAGGCTATGGCTACACCTTC.

This sequence joins TRBV5-1 and TRBJ2-2; a possible D gene is TRBD1 (7 bases). V was cut by 4 bases and J by 6 bases, with 16 bases left in between. The CDR3 contains 15 residues. Germline lookup yields CDR1 SGHRS and CDR2 YFSETQ. In nucleotides, the CDR3 is TGCGCCAGCAGCCCTGTCGCAGGGGGGCCCGGGGAGCTGTTTTTT. Residues: CASSPVAGGPGELFF.

The rearrangement joins TRBV9 to TRBJ2-2, with 7 bases that match TRBD1. J lost 2 bases, V lost 4 bases, and 5 bases had no gene match. Germline V gene lookup returns CDR1 SGDLS and CDR2 YYNGEE. The CDR3 has 15 amino acids. CDR3 sequence reads: CASSPRDRNTGELFF. Written as DNA, the CDR3 is TGTGCCAGCAGCCCGAGGGACAGAAACACCGGGGAGCTGTTTTTT. Complete variable domain (other parts from reference TRBV9 and TRBJ2-2): DSGVTQTPKHLITATGQRVTLRCSPRSGDLSVYWYQQSLDQGLQFLIQYYNGEERAKGNILERFSAQQFPDLHSELNLSSLELGDSALYFCASSPRDRNTGELFFGEGSRLTVL.

The genes are TRBV27 and TRBJ2-7; D may be TRBD2 (6 bases). CDR1 MNHEY and CDR2 SMNVEV come from the germline V gene (reference sequence). The V end was cut by 5 bases, the J end by 0 bases, with 20 bases between. The CDR3 totals 17 residues. CDR3 loop: CASSPLRGGAPSYEQYF. CDR3 nucleotides: TGTGCCAGCAGTCCACTCCGAGGCGGGGCCCCCTCCTACGAGCAGTACTTC.

This chain links TRBV3-1 (or the pseudogene TRBV3-2) with TRBJ2-7; no clear D. The ends were cut back, 1 base at V and 3 bases at J, with 13 bases in the middle. The CDR3 contains 15 residues. In germline, CDR1 is LGHDT, CDR2 YNNKEL (reference sequence). CDR3 bases: TGTGCCAGCAGCCAAGTTGCCGGGCCGAGCTACGAGCAGTACTTC. It yields the protein CASSQVAGPSYEQYF.

This clone has just a few counts. This chain connects TRBV14 to TRBJ1-1; D is unresolved. The V end was cut by 2 bases, the J end by 1 base, with 17 bases between. CDR1 and CDR2 from the germline V gene are SGHDN and FVKESK. CDR3 length equals 17 residues. CDR3 protein: CASSQNEAPRPNTEAFF. The CDR3, as DNA: TGTGCCAGCAGCCAAAACGAGGCCCCCAGGCCGAACACTGAAGCTTTCTTT.

The genes are TRBV5-5 and TRBJ2-7, with 14 bases lining up with TRBD2. The CDR3 covers 17 residues. Germline V gives CDR1 SGHKS, CDR2 YYEKEE (reference sequence). Trimming took 4 bases from V and 2 from J; bases not matched to a gene: 8. This CDR3 reads CASSPGLAGADTYEQYF. The CDR3 nucleotides read TGTGCCAGCAGCCCGGGACTAGCGGGAGCAGATACCTACGAGCAGTACTTC.

A remark on this clone: Because the CDR3's place on the DNA is in doubt, the DNA is left out and the CDR3 is given as listed by TCRdb. The chain employs TRBV28 and TRBJ2-7; no DNA check was done on the table's D call, TRBD1. Looked up from germline, CDR1 is MDHEN and CDR2 is SYDVKM. The CDR3 totals 15 residues, both ends included. CDR3 sequence reads: CASSFLETGGGEQYF.